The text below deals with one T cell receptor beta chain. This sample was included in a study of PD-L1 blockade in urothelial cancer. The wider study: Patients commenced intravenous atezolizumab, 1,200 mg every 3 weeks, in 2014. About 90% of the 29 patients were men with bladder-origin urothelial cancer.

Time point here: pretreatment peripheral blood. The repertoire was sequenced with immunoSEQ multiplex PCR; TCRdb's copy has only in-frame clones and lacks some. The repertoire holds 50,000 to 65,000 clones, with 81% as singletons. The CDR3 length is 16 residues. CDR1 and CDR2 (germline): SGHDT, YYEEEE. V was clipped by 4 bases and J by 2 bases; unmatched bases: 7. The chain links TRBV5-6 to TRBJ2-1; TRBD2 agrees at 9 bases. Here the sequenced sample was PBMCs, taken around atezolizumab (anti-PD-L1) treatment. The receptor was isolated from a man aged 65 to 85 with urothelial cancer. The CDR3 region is CASSQGLAYTYNEQFF. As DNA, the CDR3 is TGTGCCAGCAGCCAGGGACTAGCCTATACCTACAATGAGCAGTTCTTC. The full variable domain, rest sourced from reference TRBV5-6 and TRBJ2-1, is DAGVTQSPTHLIKTRGQQVTLRCSPKSGHDTVSWYQQALGQGPQFIFQYYEEEERQRGNFPDRFSGHQFPNYSSELNVNALLLGDSALYLCASSQGLAYTYNEQFFGPGTRLTVL.